Listed here is a single TCR beta chain. As yet, its antigen is unknown. CDR3 length equals 10 residues. Trimming removed 7 bases from V and 6 bases from J, with 4 bases in between. The data were obtained in a study of OX40 agonist ivuxolimab in advanced cancers. Study overall: Clinicians treated patients with ivuxolimab, an agonistic anti-OX40 (CD134) antibody.

Regarding the study as a whole: Patients with a partial response at 0.1-3.0 mg/kg had among the lowest clonal expansion. The mean number of expanded clones was higher in CD8+ T cells than in CD4+.

The protocol was immunoSEQ multiplex PCR, while the TCRdb copy is restricted to in-frame clones and leaves out a portion. In the table there are about 61,000 clones, about four fifths of which are singletons. The chain has TRBV23-1 and TRBJ1-5; D gene unclear. TRBV23-1 is flagged as an ORF with uncertain function. The clonotype originates from an adult with an advanced solid tumor such as melanoma, head and neck, liver or kidney cancer. The sequencing used CD4+ or CD8+ T cells sorted from blood, collected in a trial of the OX40 agonist ivuxolimab. The CDR3 nucleotides are TGCGCCAGCATGGCTCAGCCCCAGCATTTT. It encodes CASMAQPQHF.